The clone carrying this TCR beta chain was found many times. This record belongs to a study of CD8+CD57+ T cells in acquired aplastic anemia. On the study more broadly: On average, sorted CD4+ and CD8+ cells gave 3.2 ug of DNA.

Profiling of TCR beta VDJ combinations and CDR3 sequences used genomic DNA as template. TCRdb ran MiXCR on the reads and lists one entry per CDR3 protein. Of under 500,000 distinct CDR3 sequences detected, approximately 33% appear once; the ten largest clones hold roughly 0.89%. It was patients with CD8+CD57+ cell expansion by flow cytometry who were chosen for sequencing. Severe acquired aplastic anemia was present in all patients. No patient had been given any therapy when blood was sampled. The CDR3 is 15 amino acids. V was clipped by 3 bases and J by 6 bases, with 15 bases between them. Germline CDR1 and CDR2: LNHDA and SQIVND (reference sequence).

This sequence joins TRBV19 and TRBJ1-5; D might be TRBD1 (6 bases). This TCR was sampled from a human donor with aplastic anemia. The sequenced material came from sorted CD4+, CD8+, or CD8+CD57+ T cells (not recorded which) from PBMCs. CDR3: CASSMSSGGLQPQHF. Written as DNA, the CDR3 is TGTGCCAGTAGTATGTCTTCCGGGGGGCTTCAGCCCCAGCATTTT.